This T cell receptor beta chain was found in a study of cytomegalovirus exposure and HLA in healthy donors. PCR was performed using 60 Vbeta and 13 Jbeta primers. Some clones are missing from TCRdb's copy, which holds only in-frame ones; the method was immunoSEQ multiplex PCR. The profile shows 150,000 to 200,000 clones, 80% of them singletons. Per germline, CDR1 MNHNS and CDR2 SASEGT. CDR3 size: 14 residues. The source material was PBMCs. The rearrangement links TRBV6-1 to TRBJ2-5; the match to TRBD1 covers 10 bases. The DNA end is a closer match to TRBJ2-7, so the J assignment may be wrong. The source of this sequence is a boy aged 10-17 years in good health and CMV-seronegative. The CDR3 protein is CATSRDRGSYEQYF. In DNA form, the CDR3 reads TGTGCCACCAGCCGGGACAGGGGATCCTACGAGCAGTACTTC.